Each of the 9 T cell receptor beta chains below was sequenced from the same sample in a study of vaccination effects on CD4 cells after COVID-19. Their antigens are not known. Under the ViraFEST assay, PBMC were stimulated with viral peptide pools so that antigen-specific CD4+ T cells expanded. Sequencing was performed afterwards. Isolating CD4+ T cells followed approximately 9 days of culture. Recipients of the vaccine had no prior SARS-CoV-2 infection and negative nucleocapsid antibodies. Method: immunoSEQ multiplex PCR; TCRdb's copy keeps in-frame clones and lacks some. There are 30,000 to 40,000 clones in the sample; less than 80% occur only once, and around 30% lies in the top ten. Sequencing used CD4+ T cells from PBMCs cultured with HCoV-OC43 spike peptides, obtained before COVID-19 vaccination. This sample's subset: HCoV-OC43 spike overlapping peptide pool stimulation. The receptors originated from a human donor who received a COVID-19 vaccine.

The chain recombines TRBV5-1 with TRBJ1-4; TRBD1 agrees at 7 bases. The CDR3 totals 15 residues. The J segment lost 3 bases and the V segment lost 4 bases, leaving 6 bases of the junction unmatched. Per the germline V gene, CDR1 is SGHRS and CDR2 is YFSETQ. CDR3 in DNA: TGCGCCAGCAGCGGAAACAGGGGACCTAATGAAAAACTGTTTTTT. It encodes CASSGNRGPNEKLFF.

The rearrangement uses TRBV6-5 and TRBJ2-7, with TRBD1 as a possible D gene (5 bases). Trimming stripped 5 bases from V and 4 bases from J, with 18 bases between. The CDR3 totals 15 residues. Germline-derived CDR1 and CDR2 are MNHEY and SVGAGI. This CDR3 reads CASSIRETALYEQYF. CDR3 sequence (DNA): TGTGCCAGCAGTATCAGAGAGACAGCGCTATACGAGCAGTACTTC.

Turning to this clone: One end of the junction fails to match germline, which may point to a read error. The chain uses TRBV12-3 or TRBV12-4 and TRBJ2-1; no definite D call. The CDR3 is 13 amino acids. The CDR3 DNA reads as TGTGCCAGCAGGTTAGACTGGAACAATGAGCAGTTCTTC. Translation gives CASRLDWNNEQFF.

This clone is a singleton in its sample. This chain uses TRBV4-1 with TRBJ2-5, with TRBD2 matching over 13 bases. V shed 3 bases and J 5 bases; nucleotides not matched to a gene: 9. This CDR3 spans 17 amino acids. The germline CDR1 and CDR2 sequences are MGHRA and YSYEKL. The DNA for the CDR3 is TGCGCCAGCAGCCACCGACTAGCGGGGGGCCAGGGGGAGACCCAGTACTTC. It encodes CASSHRLAGGQGETQYF.

The genes are TRBV14 and TRBJ2-7; possibly TRBD2 for D (7 bases). Trimming removed 1 base from V and 4 bases from J, with 20 bases in between. CDR3 length equals 17 residues. CDR1 and CDR2 (germline): SGHDN, FVKESK. The CDR3 is CASSQGGRGTGVYEQYF. As DNA, the CDR3 is TGTGCCAGCAGCCAAGGGGGGCGGGGGACTGGAGTTTACGAGCAGTACTTC. The full variable domain, in which reference TRBV14 and TRBJ2-7 provide the parts outside the CDR3, is EAGVTQFPSHSVIEKGQTVTLRCDPISGHDNLYWYRRVMGKEIKFLLHFVKESKQDESGMPNNRFLAERTGGTYSTLKVQPAELEDSGVYFCASSQGGRGTGVYEQYFGPGTRLTVT.

V and J are TRBV23-1 and TRBJ2-7, with 8 bases fitting TRBD1. TRBV23-1 is reported as an ORF; its role is uncertain. The J segment lost 5 bases and the V segment lost 3 bases, leaving 6 bases of the junction unmatched. The CDR3 runs 14 residues. The DNA for the CDR3 is TGCGCCAGCAGTCAGGGCAGGGGGCATAACGAGCAGTACTTC. This sequence encodes CASSQGRGHNEQYF.

This clone occurred many times. This chain connects TRBV11-2 to TRBJ2-2, with unresolved D. This CDR3 is 13 amino acids long. V lost 1 base, J lost 4 bases, and 4 bases lay in between. Germline V gene lookup returns CDR1 SGHAT and CDR2 FQNNGV. The CDR3, as DNA: TGTGCCAGCAGCTTAGTCGGCACCGGGGAGCTGTTTTTT. Translation gives CASSLVGTGELFF.

The chain has TRBV28 and TRBJ1-5, with 9 bases aligning to TRBD1. Per the germline V gene, CDR1 is MDHEN and CDR2 is SYDVKM. The CDR3 consists of 21 residues. The J segment lost 7 bases and the V segment lost 5 bases, leaving 27 bases of the junction unmatched. Here the CDR3 DNA reads TGTGCCAGCAGTCACGTACAGTACAAACCCCGGGACAGGGTAACGTTGCAGCCCCAGCATTTT. Translated: CASSHVQYKPRDRVTLQPQHF.

The gene calls are TRBV25-1 and TRBJ1-5, with 7 bases identical to TRBD1. Germline V CDR1 and CDR2: MGHDK, SYGVNS. Unmatched junction bases numbered 12, after V lost 3 bases and J lost 7 bases. The length of the CDR3 is 16 residues. CDR3 sequence (DNA): TGTGCCAGCAGTGATCACCTCGGGACAGCTCTACAGCCCCAGCATTTT. It codes for CASSDHLGTALQPQHF.